This T cell receptor (beta chain) emerged from a study of T cells in Graves' hyperthyroidism and ophthalmopathy. This clonotype has at least ten counts. Patients with uncontrolled infections, other autoimmune diseases, pregnancy or lactation were excluded. Clinical symptoms, serum thyroxine, TRAb, thyroid ultrasound and orbital computed tomography informed diagnoses. Isolation of PBMCs was performed on approximately 10 ml fresh peripheral blood. What was amplified from RNA transcripts were TCR beta CDR3 regions. Carried out on the TCR CDR3, a first-round RT-PCR used the HTBI primer set. TCRdb called the multiplex PCR reads again in MiXCR, with one record for every CDR3 protein. The table includes about 350,000 distinct CDR3 sequences, about a sixth detected once. Sequencing was carried out using blood. The receptor was isolated from a woman between 40 and 55 years old with Graves' ophthalmopathy.

The CDR3 bases are TGTGCCAGCAGTGGGGGAACCTATAATCAGCCCCAGCATTTT. This sequence encodes CASSGGTYNQPQHF. V usage is TRBV6-1 and J usage is TRBJ1-5; no reliable D call. Germline V gene lookup returns CDR1 MNHNS and CDR2 SASEGT. The V end was cut by 4 bases, the J end by 4 bases, with 11 bases between. CDR3 length: 14 amino acids.